The present TCR beta chain was sequenced within a study of T-cell reconstitution after alpha-beta-depleted transplantation in children. Study-wide points: Among T cells one year after transplant, newly produced cells accounted for most counts and diversity. Expanded clones from the graft, numbering several hundred, reportedly supplied alpha-beta T cells about two months after transplant.

Remarks on this clonotype: Antigen: not known.

Unique molecular identifiers were used to barcode this TCRbeta library. TCRdb re-called the PCR reads through MiXCR, storing one row per CDR3 protein. The sample includes around 300,000 distinct CDR3 sequences, approximately 23% of them seen just once. This CDR3 region has 14 residues. CDR1 is DFQATT, CDR2 SNEGSKA, per germline (reference sequence). The trim removed 6 bases at V and 6 bases at J, leaving 9 bases unmatched. This sample comprised PBMCs, mostly from graft donor cells, obtained 180 days after TCRalphabeta/CD19-depleted stem cell transplant. V gene TRBV20-1 combines with J gene TRBJ2-1, with TRBD2 identical over 9 bases. The TCR was taken from a male patient under 18 who had a stem cell transplant for acute lymphoblastic leukemia, so the T cells may come from the graft donor. The CDR3 nucleotides read TGCAGTGCCGACGACCTGCGGGAGGGCAATGAGCAGTTCTTC. It codes for CSADDLREGNEQFF.